This T cell receptor beta chain stems from a study of molecular identifiers for immune sequencing clone quantification. Study in general: Four of five RNA aliquots from approximately 20,000 or 100,000 naive CD8 T cells were sequenced.

Listed TCR primers, together with previously described methods, were used for the bulk TCR libraries. TCRdb redid the calling of the PCR reads with MiXCR, one entry per CDR3 protein. The sample includes 250,000 to 350,000 distinct CDR3 sequences, about a fifth of them seen just once. This clonotype has a count of ten or more. Antigen: not known. CDR3 size: 16 residues. Per germline, CDR1 SGDLS and CDR2 YYNGEE. Trimming took off 0 bases at V and 5 bases at J, with 15 bases between the two ends. Whole-study findings and limits: Jurkat TCR RNA from one cell was spiked into about 1 million naive cells, and it was reportedly detectable there.

Naive CD8 T cells were sorted as CD8+CD4-CCR7+CD45RA+. This clonotype originated in a human donor in good health. Some libraries in this study had Jurkat cell RNA spiked in. Sequences were obtained from naive CD8+ T cells from blood, with Jurkat cell RNA spiked in. Subset described: FACS-sorted CD8+CD4-CCR7+CD45RA+ naive T cells. The chain employs TRBV9 and TRBJ2-1, with D unresolved. CDR3 in DNA: TGTGCCAGCAGCGTAGAAGTTGGGCTAGGAGACAATGAGCAGTTCTTC. Translating it yields CASSVEVGLGDNEQFF.